A selection of T cell receptor beta chains follows, all from one sample in a study of OX40 agonist ivuxolimab in advanced cancers. Clones were sequenced by immunoSEQ multiplex PCR, and TCRdb holds only the in-frame ones, with some missing. The sample shows 40,000 to 55,000 clones, about 88% of them seen only once. The sequences come from CD4+ or CD8+ T cells sorted from blood, collected in a trial of the OX40 agonist ivuxolimab. Every receptor here comes from an adult with an advanced solid tumor such as melanoma, head and neck, liver or kidney cancer. Each CDR3 is given with its conserved first and last residue. D genes are given only for firm matches. Rows give clone size only sometimes, using once, few, many, or a class for an expanded clone.

clone_size | j_call | d_call | v_call | cdr3_nt | cdr3_aa
NA | TRBJ1-2 | NA | TRBV13 | TGTGCCAGCAGCTCGGGGTCGGGGGGAGGGAACTATGGCTACACCTTC | CASSSGSGGGNYGYTF
NA | TRBJ2-5 | NA | TRBV7-2 | TGTGCCAGCAGCTTAAGGCGGGATCGGGAGACCCAGTACTTC | CASSLRRDRETQYF
NA | TRBJ1-5 | NA | TRBV30 | TGTGCCTGGAGTGTAGGGGCGACTAATCAGCCCCAGCATTTT | CAWSVGATNQPQHF
once | TRBJ2-3 | NA | TRBV28 | TGTGCCAGCAGTCCGACGCTCCTGACAGATACGCAGTATTTT | CASSPTLLTDTQYF
NA | TRBJ2-7 | TRBD1 | TRBV7-9 | TGTGCCAGCAGCTCTTGGCAGGGGGCCCCCTACGAGCAGTACTTC | CASSSWQGAPYEQYF
NA | TRBJ2-7 | TRBD2 | TRBV27 | TGTGCCAGCAGTTTATCACTAGCGGGCTCCTACGAGCAGTACTTC | CASSLSLAGSYEQYF
NA | TRBJ1-2 | TRBD1 | TRBV7-2 | TGTGCCAGCAGCAAATGGGACAGGGGCTCCTATGGCTACACCTTC | CASSKWDRGSYGYTF
NA | TRBJ2-7 | NA | TRBV28 | TGTGCCAGCAGTCCGAGCACCGCGAGCTCCTACGAGCAGTACTTC | CASSPSTASSYEQYF
NA | TRBJ1-2 | NA | TRBV15 | TGTGCCACCAGCCAAAGGCCCCCCGGGGGCTACACCTTC | CATSQRPPGGYTF
once | TRBJ2-3 | NA | TRBV10-3 | TGTGCCATCAGTGTAGGAAGGGATGCAGATACGCAGTATTTT | CAISVGRDADTQYF
NA | TRBJ1-3 | NA | TRBV6-6 | TGTGCCGCCTGGGGTCTAGACGGAAACACCATATATTTT | CAAWGLDGNTIYF
few | TRBJ2-1 | NA | TRBV11-2 | TGTGCCAGCAGCTTCCATCCCAAAAATGAGCAGTTCTTC | CASSFHPKNEQFF
NA | TRBJ2-7 | TRBD2 | TRBV9 | TGTGCCAGCAGCGTGTCACTAGCGGGAGATTACTACGAGCAGTACTTC | CASSVSLAGDYYEQYF
NA | TRBJ2-2 | NA | TRBV9 | TGTGCCAGCTCCCCCGGCCAGGTCAACACCGGGGAGCTGTTTTTT | CASSPGQVNTGELFF
NA | TRBJ2-6 | TRBD2 | TRBV28 | TGTGCCAGCAGCGGTAGCGGGAGGGCCCCCTCTGGGGCCAACGTCCTGACTTTC | CASSGSGRAPSGANVLTF
NA | TRBJ1-4 | NA | TRBV2 | TGTGCCAGCAGGCCGGGACACCTGGCAACTAATGAAAAACTGTTTTTT | CASRPGHLATNEKLFF
NA | TRBJ2-7 | NA | TRBV5-1 | TGCGCCAGCAGCTTGGACTACGAGCAGTACTTC | CASSLDYEQYF
NA | TRBJ1-2 | NA | TRBV28 | TGTGCCAGCAGTTTATACGGGGCAGCTAACTATGGCTACACCTTC | CASSLYGAANYGYTF
NA | TRBJ2-2 | NA | TRBV18 | TGTGCCAGCTTTACCGCGAACACCGGGGAGCTGTTTTTT | CASFTANTGELFF
NA | TRBJ2-3 | NA | TRBV5-1 | TGCGCCAGCAGCTTGAAGGGGGTCCGACTCACAGATACGCAGTATTTT | CASSLKGVRLTDTQYF
NA | TRBJ2-2 | NA | TRBV5-1 | TGCGCCAGCAGCATATCATGGGGAAGCACCGGGGAGCTGTTTTTT | CASSISWGSTGELFF
NA | TRBJ2-1 | TRBD1 | TRBV28 | TGTGCCAGCAGTTTATGGACGGGACAGGGTAACCTAGGTGAGCAGTTCTTC | CASSLWTGQGNLGEQFF
few | TRBJ1-2 | NA | TRBV19 | TGTGCCAGTAGTTTCCGGGACGACGTAGGCTACACCTTC | CASSFRDDVGYTF
NA | TRBJ2-7 | TRBD1 | TRBV7-2 | TGTGCCAGCAGCTTGGGAGACAGGGTCTACGAGCAGTACTTC | CASSLGDRVYEQYF
NA | TRBJ2-2 | NA | TRBV29-1 | TGCAGCGTTGTATCGTGGGAGGGGGGCACCGGGGAGCTGTTTTTT | CSVVSWEGGTGELFF
NA | TRBJ2-3 | NA | TRBV7-9 | TGTGCCAGCAGCCCCCCGCGGACACCGGTCTACATCGCAGATACGCAGTATTTT | CASSPPRTPVYIADTQYF
NA | TRBJ1-1 | NA | TRBV18 | TGTGCCAGCTCACCAAACCGGGATGAAGCTTTCTTT | CASSPNRDEAFF
NA | TRBJ2-2 | TRBD1 | TRBV18 | TGTGCCAGCTCACCACTGGGACAGGGTGGCACCGGGGAGCTGTTTTTT | CASSPLGQGGTGELFF
NA | TRBJ2-5 | NA | TRBV18 | TGTGCCAGCTCACCCCGCCGGACAGAACAAGAGACCCAGTACTTC | CASSPRRTEQETQYF
NA | TRBJ1-1 | NA | TRBV5-8 | TGTGCCAGCAGCATAACGTACACTGAAGCTTTCTTT | CASSITYTEAFF
NA | TRBJ2-1 | NA | TRBV7-3 | TGTGCCAGCAGCTTAAGGGGGACTAATGAGCAGTTCTTC | CASSLRGTNEQFF
NA | TRBJ2-1 | TRBD2 | TRBV6-6 | TGTGCCAGCAGGGGCGGGAGCTCCTACAATGAGCAGTTCTTC | CASRGGSSYNEQFF
NA | TRBJ1-5 | TRBD1 | TRBV7-2 | TGTGCCAGCAGCAAACAGGGGGCCGGTCAGCCCCAGCATTTT | CASSKQGAGQPQHF
NA | TRBJ1-1 | NA | TRBV7-2 | TGTGCCAGCAGCCCCCCCGCAGCGATGAACACTGAAGCTTTCTTT | CASSPPAAMNTEAFF
NA | TRBJ2-7 | TRBD2 | TRBV27 | TGTGCCAGCAGTTTCAGCGGGAGAGGCTACGAGCAGTACTTC | CASSFSGRGYEQYF
NA | TRBJ2-3 | TRBD1 | TRBV5-1 | TGCGCCAGCAGCTTGGTCAACGGACAGGGTTCGGGCACAGATACGCAGTATTTT | CASSLVNGQGSGTDTQYF
NA | TRBJ2-7 | NA | TRBV30 | TGTGCCTGGAAGGGACCGCCTTCCTACGAGCAGTACTTC | CAWKGPPSYEQYF
NA | TRBJ2-5 | NA | TRBV5-4 | TGTGCCAGCAGCCCAGGAGAGACCCAGTACTTC | CASSPGETQYF
medium-sized | TRBJ2-7 | NA | TRBV11-1 | TGTGCCAGCACCGATCTAGGGGCCTCTATCTACGAGCAGTACTTC | CASTDLGASIYEQYF
NA | TRBJ2-7 | TRBD2 | TRBV4-2 | TGTGCCAGCAGCCAAGTTCAGGGACTAGCGGGAGGCGAGCAGTACTTC | CASSQVQGLAGGEQYF
NA | TRBJ1-4 | NA | TRBV5-1 | TGCGCCAGCAGCCCAAACCCTCCAGGGAATTGGGATGAAAAACTGTTTTTT | CASSPNPPGNWDEKLFF
NA | TRBJ1-5 | TRBD1 | TRBV10-3 | TGTGCCATCAGTGACAGGGGGACTCTCCAGCCCCAGCATTTT | CAISDRGTLQPQHF
once | TRBJ1-4 | TRBD1 | TRBV4-1 | TGCGCCAGCAGCCCAATTGGACAGGGGAAAGAAAAACTGTTTTTT | CASSPIGQGKEKLFF
NA | TRBJ2-1 | NA | TRBV6-1 | TGTGCCAGCAGTGAAGCAGGGCCGGCCTCCTACAATGAGCAGTTCTTC | CASSEAGPASYNEQFF
once | TRBJ2-1 | TRBD2 | TRBV27 | TGTGCCAGCGGCTCTAGCGGGAGGGCCGGGGAGCAGTTCTTC | CASGSSGRAGEQFF
NA | TRBJ2-6 | NA | TRBV6-6 | TGTGCCAGCATGACGGGCACCTCCTCTGGGGCCAACGTCCTGACTTTC | CASMTGTSSGANVLTF